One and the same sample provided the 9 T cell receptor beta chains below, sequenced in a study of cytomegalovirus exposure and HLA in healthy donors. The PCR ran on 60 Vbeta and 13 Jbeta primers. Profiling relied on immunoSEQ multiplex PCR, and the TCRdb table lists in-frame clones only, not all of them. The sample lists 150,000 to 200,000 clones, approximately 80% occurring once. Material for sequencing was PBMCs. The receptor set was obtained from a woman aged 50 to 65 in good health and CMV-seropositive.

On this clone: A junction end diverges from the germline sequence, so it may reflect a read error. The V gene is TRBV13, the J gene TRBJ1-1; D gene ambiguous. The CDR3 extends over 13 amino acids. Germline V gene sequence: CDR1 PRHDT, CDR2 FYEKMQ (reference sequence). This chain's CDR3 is CASSLGWSTEAFF. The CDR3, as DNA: TGTGCCAGCAGCCTAGGTTGGAGCACTGAAGCTTTCTTT.

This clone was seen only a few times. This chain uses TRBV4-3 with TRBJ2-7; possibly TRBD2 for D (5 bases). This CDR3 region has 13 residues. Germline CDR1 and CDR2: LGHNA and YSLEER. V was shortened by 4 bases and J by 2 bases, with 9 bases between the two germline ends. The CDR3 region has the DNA TGCGCCAGCAGCCGAGAGGAGGCCTACGAGCAGTACTTC. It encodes CASSREEAYEQYF.

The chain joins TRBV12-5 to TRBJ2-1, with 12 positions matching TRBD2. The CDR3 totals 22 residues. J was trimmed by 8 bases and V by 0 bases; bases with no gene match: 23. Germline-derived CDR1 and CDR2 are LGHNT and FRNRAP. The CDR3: CASGLVHRVLLAGGGQVYEQFF. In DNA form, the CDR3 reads TGTGCTAGTGGTTTGGTACATAGGGTCTTACTAGCGGGAGGAGGACAAGTATATGAGCAGTTCTTC.

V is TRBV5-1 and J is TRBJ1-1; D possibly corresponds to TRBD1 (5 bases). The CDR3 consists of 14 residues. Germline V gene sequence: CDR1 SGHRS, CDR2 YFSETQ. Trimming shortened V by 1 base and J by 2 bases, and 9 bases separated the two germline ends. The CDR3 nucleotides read TGCGCCAGCAGCTTGCTGCAGGGTAACACTGAAGCTTTCTTT. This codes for CASSLLQGNTEAFF.

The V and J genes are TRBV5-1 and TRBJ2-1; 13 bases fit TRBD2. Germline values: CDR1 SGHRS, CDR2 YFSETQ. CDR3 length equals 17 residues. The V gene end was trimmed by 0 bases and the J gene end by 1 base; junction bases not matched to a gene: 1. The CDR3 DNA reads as TGCGCCAGCAGCTTGGCGACTAGCGGGAGGTCCTACAATGAGCAGTTCTTC. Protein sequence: CASSLATSGRSYNEQFF.

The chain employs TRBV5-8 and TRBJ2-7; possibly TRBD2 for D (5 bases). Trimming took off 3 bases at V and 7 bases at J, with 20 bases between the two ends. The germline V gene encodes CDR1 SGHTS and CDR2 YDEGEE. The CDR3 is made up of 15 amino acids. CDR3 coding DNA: TGTGCCAGCAGCTATAGAGGCGGGTCCCGAGGGGAGCAGTACTTC. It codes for CASSYRGGSRGEQYF.

In DNA, the CDR3 is TGTGCCAGCAGCTTAGAGAGACCCGGACAGGGTGAAGCTTTCTTT. Its protein is CASSLERPGQGEAFF. The chain uses TRBV7-3 and TRBJ1-1; TRBD1 matches 8 bases. V dropped 2 bases and J dropped 7; count of bases not matched to a gene: 9. The CDR3 runs to 15 residues. Germline V gene lookup returns CDR1 SGHTA and CDR2 FQGTGA.

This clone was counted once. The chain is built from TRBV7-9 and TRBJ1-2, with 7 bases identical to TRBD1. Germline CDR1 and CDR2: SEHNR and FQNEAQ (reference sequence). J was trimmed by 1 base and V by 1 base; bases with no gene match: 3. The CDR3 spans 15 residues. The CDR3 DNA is TGTGCCAGCAGCTTAGGACAGGGCCTTAACTATGGCTACACCTTC. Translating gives CASSLGQGLNYGYTF. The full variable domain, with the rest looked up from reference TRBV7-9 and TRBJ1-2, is DTGVSQNPRHKITKRGQNVTFRCDPISEHNRLYWYRQTLGQGPEFLTYFQNEAQLEKSRLLSDRFSAERPKGSFSTLEIQRTEQGDSAMYLCASSLGQGLNYGYTFGSGTRLTVV.

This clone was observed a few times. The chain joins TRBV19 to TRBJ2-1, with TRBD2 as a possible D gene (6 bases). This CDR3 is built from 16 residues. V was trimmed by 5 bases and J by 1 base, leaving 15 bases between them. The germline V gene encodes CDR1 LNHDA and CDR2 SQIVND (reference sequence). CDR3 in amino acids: CASSGREGRSYNEQFF. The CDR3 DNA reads TGTGCCAGTAGTGGTAGGGAAGGGAGGTCCTACAATGAGCAGTTCTTC.